The T cell receptor beta chain described here comes from a study of shared clonotypes between healthy human individuals. Study-level results: Rarefaction indicated that sorted-subset sequencing remained incomplete although depth was large. Lower generation probabilities were found for non-shared clonotypes than for those shared by all four donors.

In the naive CD8 group, cells lacked CD45RO and were positively selected for CCR7, so terminally differentiated effector memory CD45RA+ cells were left out. Comments on this clone: Its antigen is still unknown.

Deep level was the assay's run setting. For sorted subsets, about 190 ng DNA per replicate equaled roughly 29,000 T cell genomes. The repertoire was sequenced with immunoSEQ multiplex PCR; TCRdb's copy has only in-frame clones and lacks some. The sample has around 650,000 clones, approximately 96% seen once. The germline V and J ends were trimmed by 4 bases and 1 base, with 8 bases remaining between them. Germline V gene data show CDR1 as SGHDN and CDR2 as FVKESK. This CDR3 spans 14 amino acids. This sequence was found in a woman between 25 and 40 years old in good health. V is TRBV14 and J is TRBJ1-5; D possibly corresponds to TRBD1 (5 bases). Sequencing was performed on naive CD8+ T cells sorted from blood. CDR3: CASSPWGSNQPQHF. The CDR3 coding sequence is TGTGCCAGCAGCCCTTGGGGGAGCAATCAGCCCCAGCATTTT.